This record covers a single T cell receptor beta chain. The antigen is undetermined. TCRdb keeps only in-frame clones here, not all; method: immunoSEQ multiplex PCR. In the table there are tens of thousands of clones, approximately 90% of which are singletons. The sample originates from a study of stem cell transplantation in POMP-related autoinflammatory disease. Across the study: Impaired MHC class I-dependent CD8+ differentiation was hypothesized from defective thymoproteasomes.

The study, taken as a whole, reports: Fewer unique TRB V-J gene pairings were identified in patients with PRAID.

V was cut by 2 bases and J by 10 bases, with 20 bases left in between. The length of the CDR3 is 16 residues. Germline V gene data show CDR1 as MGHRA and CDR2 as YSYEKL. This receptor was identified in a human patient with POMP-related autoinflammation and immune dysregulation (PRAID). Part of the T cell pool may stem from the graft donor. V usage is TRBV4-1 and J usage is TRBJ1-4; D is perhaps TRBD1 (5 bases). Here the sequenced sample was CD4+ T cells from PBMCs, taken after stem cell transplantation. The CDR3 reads CASSQKPGTRGGKLFF. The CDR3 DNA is TGCGCCAGCAGCCAAAAACCAGGGACCCGAGGTGGAAAACTGTTTTTT.